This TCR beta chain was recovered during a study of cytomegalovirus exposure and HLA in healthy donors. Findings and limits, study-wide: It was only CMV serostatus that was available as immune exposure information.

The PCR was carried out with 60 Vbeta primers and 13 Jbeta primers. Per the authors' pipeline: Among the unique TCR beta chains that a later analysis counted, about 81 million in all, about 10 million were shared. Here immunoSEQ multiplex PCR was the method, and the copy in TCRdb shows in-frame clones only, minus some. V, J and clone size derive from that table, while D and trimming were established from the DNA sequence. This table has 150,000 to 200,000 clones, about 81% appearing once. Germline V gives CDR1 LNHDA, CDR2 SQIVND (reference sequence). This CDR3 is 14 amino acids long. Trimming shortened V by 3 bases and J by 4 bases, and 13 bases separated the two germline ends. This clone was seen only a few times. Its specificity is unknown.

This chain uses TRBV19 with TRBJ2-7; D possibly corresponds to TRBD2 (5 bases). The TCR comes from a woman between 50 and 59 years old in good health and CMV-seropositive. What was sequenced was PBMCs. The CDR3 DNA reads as TGTGCCAGTAGTATGGAGGTTGCGAGTTACGAGCAGTACTTC. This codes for CASSMEVASYEQYF. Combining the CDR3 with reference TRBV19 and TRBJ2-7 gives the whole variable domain DGGITQSPKYLFRKEGQNVTLSCEQNLNHDAMYWYRQDPGQGLRLIYYSQIVNDFQKGDIAEGYSVSREKKESFPLTVTSAQKNPTAFYLCASSMEVASYEQYFGPGTRLTVT.